The rows below give T cell receptor beta chains drawn from one sample of a study of radiotherapy plus CTLA-4 blockade in lung cancer. Using immunoSEQ multiplex PCR, the repertoire was profiled, and TCRdb retains in-frame clones only, with some absent. The repertoire consists of about 95,000 clones, with approximately 85% occurring once and the leading ten covering around 3.6%. The sample in question was peripheral blood, obtained from a patient treated with radiotherapy plus ipilimumab. These receptors were obtained from a human donor with non-small cell lung cancer who had a partial response to radiotherapy plus ipilimumab. The CDR3 runs from the conserved cysteine through the conserved F or W. A D gene is named only where the DNA matches it firmly. A clone size is listed for some rows: how often the clone was seen (once, few, many), or a class if it is expanded.

j_gene | abundance | d_gene | v_gene | CDR3nt | CDR3aa
TRBJ1-2 | few | - | TRBV7-8 | TGTGCCAGCAGCTTAGGTACAGTCTTCGGCTACACCTTC | CASSLGTVFGYTF
TRBJ2-7 | - | TRBD2 | TRBV7-8 | TGTGCCAGCAGCTTAGTTGGGACTAGCGGGCGATCCTACGAGCAGTACTTC | CASSLVGTSGRSYEQYF
TRBJ1-2 | - | TRBD1 | TRBV7-6 | TGTGCCAGCAGCCCTCGGACAGGGACCTATGGCTACACCTTC | CASSPRTGTYGYTF
TRBJ2-3 | - | - | TRBV29-1 | TGCAGCGTTATCTTCGATGGAGGGCTCCAGGATTTT | CSVIFDGGLQDF
TRBJ1-5 | - | - | TRBV5-3 | TGTGCCAGAAGCTTAAGGGGCCTCAGCAATCAGCCCCAGCATTTT | CARSLRGLSNQPQHF
TRBJ2-7 | - | - | TRBV7-2 | TGTGCCAGCAGCTTAACGTACGGGGTGAGCGAGCAGTACTTC | CASSLTYGVSEQYF
TRBJ2-5 | - | TRBD1 | TRBV15 | TGTGCCACGCGACAGGGTGGATCCCTAGGGACCCAGTACTTC | CATRQGGSLGTQYF
TRBJ2-5 | - | TRBD2 | TRBV19 | TGTGCCAGTACCCCGGGAGGACAAGAGACCCAGTACTTC | CASTPGGQETQYF
TRBJ2-5 | - | - | TRBV15 | TGTGCCACCGCCTTCAGGTACCAAGAGACCCAGTACTTC | CATAFRYQETQYF
TRBJ1-5 | few | - | TRBV12-2 | TGTGCAACCACCAATCCGGGGGACAATCAGCCCCAGCATTTT | CATTNPGDNQPQHF
TRBJ1-2 | once | - | TRBV11-2 | TGTGCCAGCAGCGAAGACGGAGTGGACACCTTC | CASSEDGVDTF
TRBJ1-1 | - | - | TRBV7-9 | TGTGCCAGCAGCTTCCAGGGGAACACTGAAGCTTTCTTT | CASSFQGNTEAFF
TRBJ2-3 | - | TRBD1 | TRBV6-1 | TGTGCCAGCAGTGAAGCCGGAGGGACAGGGTGGACAGATACGCAGTATTTT | CASSEAGGTGWTDTQYF
TRBJ1-3 | - | - | TRBV29-1 | TGCAGCGTTCAGGCGATCTCTGGAAACACCATATATTTT | CSVQAISGNTIYF
TRBJ2-7 | - | - | TRBV5-1 | TGCGCCAGCAGCTTGGGTCCTCGTTCCTACGAGCAGTACTTC | CASSLGPRSYEQYF
TRBJ2-7 | - | TRBD2 | TRBV7-2 | TGTGCCAGCAGCTTAAGGACTAGCGCTTCCTACGAGCAGTACTTC | CASSLRTSASYEQYF
TRBJ1-1 | once | TRBD1 | TRBV6-1 | TGTGCCAGCAGTGTCTCCGGGACAGGGCAGACTTTCTTT | CASSVSGTGQTFF
TRBJ2-7 | - | - | TRBV27 | TGTGCCAGCAGGTACAGGGTCTCCAACGAGCAGTACTTC | CASRYRVSNEQYF
TRBJ2-2 | few | - | TRBV5-1 | TGCGCCAGCAGCCCGGATCCAGGAAGGACCGGGGAGCTGTTTTTT | CASSPDPGRTGELFF
TRBJ1-5 | - | - | TRBV6-1 | TGTGCCAGCAGTCCGGAAGACGGGAACAATCAGCCCCAGCATTTT | CASSPEDGNNQPQHF
TRBJ2-1 | - | TRBD2 | TRBV7-3 | TGTGCCAGCAGCTTAGGGCTAGCGGGAGTGGATGAGCAGTTCTTC | CASSLGLAGVDEQFF
TRBJ1-4 | - | - | TRBV18 | TGTGCCAGCTACCAGGGCAGCTGGGGTGAAAAACTGTTTTTT | CASYQGSWGEKLFF
TRBJ1-2 | - | TRBD1 | TRBV6-6 | TGTGCCACCTTTTCCCGGGACAGCGCGAACTATGGCTACACCTTC | CATFSRDSANYGYTF
TRBJ2-7 | - | - | TRBV2 | TGTGCCAGCAGACTCACGGAAAAACAGGACTTC | CASRLTEKQDF
TRBJ1-1 | - | - | TRBV7-6 | TGTGCCAGCAGCTTAGCCCCGTGGGGGCGTGGAGCTTTCTTT | CASSLAPWGRGAFF
TRBJ1-1 | - | - | TRBV4-1 | TGCGCCAGCAGCCAGCGGGGGGATAACACTGAAGCTTTCTTT | CASSQRGDNTEAFF
TRBJ2-7 | - | TRBD2 | TRBV6-6 | TGTGCCAGCACCTCACCACCCGGGACTAGCATCTACGAGCAGTACTTC | CASTSPPGTSIYEQYF
TRBJ2-5 | few | - | TRBV11-2 | TGTGCCAGCAGCACTAGAGCGGCCCAGTACTTC | CASSTRAAQYF
TRBJ1-2 | - | TRBD1 | TRBV6-5 | TGTGCCAGCAGTTCTGGGACAGGGAGATTAGGTGGTGGCTACACCTTC | CASSSGTGRLGGGYTF
TRBJ2-3 | - | - | TRBV27 | TGTGCCAGCAGTTACCAGGGGCGGGGGACAGATACGCAGTATTTT | CASSYQGRGTDTQYF
TRBJ2-1 | - | TRBD2 | TRBV11-3 | TGTGCCAGCAGCTTAGAGGCTGGGACTAGCGGGAGAGATGAGCAGTTCTTC | CASSLEAGTSGRDEQFF
TRBJ2-1 | - | - | TRBV9 | TGTGCCAGCAGCGTTTCAGGGGGGTCCTACAATGAGCAGTTCTTC | CASSVSGGSYNEQFF
TRBJ2-6 | - | - | TRBV7-9 | TGTGCCAGCAGCCCACCCTACAGGTACTCTGGGGCCAACGTCCTGACTTTC | CASSPPYRYSGANVLTF
TRBJ1-2 | - | - | TRBV4-2 | TGTGCCAGCAGCCAAGATAGCGGCTCAAGCCTAGGGAACTATGGCTACACCTTC | CASSQDSGSSLGNYGYTF